These 29 T cell receptor beta chains came from one sample sequenced in a study of blood T cell repertoires in COVID-19. Profiled with immunoSEQ multiplex PCR; TCRdb holds only in-frame clones, not every one. The profile shows 250,000 to 300,000 clones, around 86% of them singletons. Sequenced sample: peripheral blood. These receptors originate from a woman in her 30s with active or convalescent COVID-19.

The chain is built from TRBV19 and TRBJ2-2; 15 nucleotides line up with TRBD2. The CDR3 runs 18 residues. Trimming cost V 4 bases and J 5 bases; bases outside gene matches: 8. The V gene's germline CDR1 is LNHDA and CDR2 SQIVND (reference sequence). The chain's CDR3 is CASSKSGTSGGSTGELFF. The DNA for the CDR3 is TGTGCCAGTAGTAAATCCGGGACTAGCGGGGGGAGTACCGGGGAGCTGTTTTTT.

The chain couples TRBV5-6 to TRBJ1-2, with TRBD1 matching over 8 bases. This CDR3 has 18 residues. The trim removed 0 bases at V and 6 bases at J, leaving 16 bases unmatched. Germline V gene data show CDR1 as SGHDT and CDR2 as YYEEEE. CDR3 protein: CASSLGLSGDRGRDGYTF. The DNA for the CDR3 is TGTGCCAGCAGCTTGGGCCTCTCGGGCGACAGGGGAAGAGATGGCTACACCTTC. Full variable domain (missing parts from reference TRBV5-6 and TRBJ1-2): DAGVTQSPTHLIKTRGQQVTLRCSPKSGHDTVSWYQQALGQGPQFIFQYYEEEERQRGNFPDRFSGHQFPNYSSELNVNALLLGDSALYLCASSLGLSGDRGRDGYTFGSGTRLTVV.

The chain couples TRBV7-9 to TRBJ2-3; tentative D call: TRBD1 (6 bases). Trimming took off 1 base at V and 0 bases at J, with 11 bases between the two ends. Per germline, CDR1 SEHNR and CDR2 FQNEAQ (reference sequence). This CDR3 has 16 amino acids. The CDR3 region is CASSLDQGPSTDTQYF. CDR3 DNA sequence: TGTGCCAGCAGCTTAGATCAGGGGCCGAGCACAGATACGCAGTATTTT.

This clone was recorded once. The chain employs TRBV15 and TRBJ2-4; 8 bases fit TRBD1. Germline CDR1 reads LNHNV; CDR2 reads YYDKDF (reference sequence). The CDR3 totals 17 residues. The J segment lost 0 bases and the V segment lost 5 bases, leaving 9 bases of the junction unmatched. CDR3 bases: TGTGCCACCAGCGAGAGAACAGGGGGACGAGCCAAAAACATTCAGTACTTC. Translation: CATSERTGGRAKNIQYF.

CDR3 bases: TGTGCCAGCAGCTCCTCCAAAGCCAATCAGCCCCAGCATTTT. Protein product: CASSSSKANQPQHF. The chain couples TRBV3-1 (or the pseudogene TRBV3-2) to TRBJ1-5, with D unclear. CDR1 LGHDT and CDR2 YNNKEL come from the germline V gene (reference sequence). The CDR3 covers 14 residues. The V and J ends lost 5 bases and 3 bases respectively, with 11 bases between them.

The chain combines TRBV5-5 with TRBJ2-5; tentatively, D is TRBD2 (5 bases). Germline CDR1 and CDR2: SGHKS and YYEKEE (reference sequence). Trimming took 4 bases from V and 4 from J, leaving 11 bases between them. CDR3 length: 13 amino acids. In nucleotides, the CDR3 is TGTGCCAGCAGCCCCGGACTGCGAGAGACCCAGTACTTC. Protein: CASSPGLRETQYF.

This chain links TRBV30 with TRBJ1-3; D may be TRBD1 (6 bases). Germline-derived CDR1 and CDR2 are GTSNPN and SVGIG (reference sequence). This CDR3 spans 13 amino acids. The V end lost 4 bases, the J end lost 2 bases, and 9 bases lay between the germline ends. The CDR3 DNA is TGTGCCTGGACAAACAGGGCTGGAAACACCATATATTTT. Translation gives CAWTNRAGNTIYF.

The V and J genes are TRBV5-1 and TRBJ2-5; 8 bases align to TRBD1. The CDR3 consists of 15 residues. The germline V gene encodes CDR1 SGHRS and CDR2 YFSETQ. Trimming removed 4 bases from V and 2 bases from J; junction bases left unmatched: 7. CDR3 loop: CASSPWDRRQETQYF. The CDR3 DNA is TGCGCCAGCAGCCCCTGGGACAGGAGACAAGAGACCCAGTACTTC.

V usage is TRBV29-1 and J usage is TRBJ2-2; 8 nucleotides line up with TRBD2. The germline CDR1 and CDR2 sequences are SQVTM and ANQGSEA. V shed 0 bases, J shed 0 bases, and the junction held 6 bases outside the gene matches. This CDR3 has 17 amino acids. The CDR3 DNA reads as TGCAGCGTTGAAGATCATAGCGGGGTCGCGAACACCGGGGAGCTGTTTTTT. Its translation: CSVEDHSGVANTGELFF.

This clone came up once. The rearrangement links TRBV6-6 to TRBJ2-2; tentatively, D is TRBD1 (5 bases). Trimming cost V 2 bases and J 5 bases, with 12 bases left between them. This CDR3 is 15 amino acids long. Per the germline V gene, CDR1 is MNHNY and CDR2 is SVGAGI (reference sequence). This chain's CDR3 is CASSYRGGETGELFF. The CDR3 DNA is TGTGCCAGCAGTTACAGGGGCGGAGAGACCGGGGAGCTGTTTTTT.

This clone has just one count. V and J are TRBV6-2 or TRBV6-3 and TRBJ2-2, with 7 bases fitting TRBD1. J lost 8 bases, V lost 4 bases, and 4 bases had no gene match. There are 13 residues in the CDR3. Germline V CDR1 and CDR2: MNHEY, SVGEGT. CDR3 in amino acids: CASSWTGEGELFF. The CDR3 bases are TGTGCCAGCAGTTGGACAGGTGAAGGGGAGCTGTTTTTT.

The J gene is TRBJ1-6, the V gene TRBV9; D is perhaps TRBD1 (6 bases). Looked up from germline, CDR1 is SGDLS and CDR2 is YYNGEE. CDR3 size: 13 residues. V shed 3 bases and J shed 6 bases, with 7 bases lying between them. CDR3 sequence reads: CASSAGVNSPLHF. CDR3 sequence (DNA): TGTGCCAGCAGCGCAGGGGTTAATTCACCCCTCCACTTT.

CDR3 coding DNA: TGCAGCGTTCGGGACGGGAGCTCCTATAATTCACCCCTCCACTTT. Translation: CSVRDGSSYNSPLHF. The genes are TRBV29-1 and TRBJ1-6; D perhaps matches TRBD1 (5 bases). Trimming left V 5 bases short and J 0 bases short, with 11 bases between. CDR3 length: 15 residues. Germline V CDR1 and CDR2: SQVTM, ANQGSEA.

The chain uses TRBV7-9 and TRBJ2-7; 7 nucleotides agree with TRBD1. CDR3 length equals 15 residues. The V segment lost 5 bases and the J segment 2 bases; nucleotides outside the gene matches: 9. Germline CDR1 is SEHNR and CDR2 is FQNEAQ (reference sequence). The CDR3 loop is CASSPRTGAAYEQYF. CDR3 sequence (DNA): TGTGCCAGCAGCCCGCGAACAGGGGCTGCCTACGAGCAGTACTTC.

The rearrangement joins TRBV13 to TRBJ2-3, with D possibly TRBD1 on 5 matching bases. The V end lost 5 bases, the J end lost 6 bases, and 21 bases lay between the germline ends. CDR1 PRHDT and CDR2 FYEKMQ come from the germline V gene (reference sequence). The CDR3 has 16 residues. The CDR3 loop reads CASSPLGQSSEDTQYF. As DNA, the CDR3 is TGTGCCAGCAGCCCCCTGGGGCAGTCCTCCGAGGATACGCAGTATTTT.

This chain links TRBV12-3 or TRBV12-4 with TRBJ2-5; D might be TRBD2 (5 bases). V lost 2 bases, J lost 4 bases, and 8 bases lay in between. The CDR3 covers 13 residues. For the CDR3, the DNA is TGTGCCAGCAGTTTAACGGGAACAGAGACCCAGTACTTC. Protein product: CASSLTGTETQYF.

As to this clone: The sample contains more than one DNA sequence encoding this CDR3. For the CDR3, the DNA is TGTGCCAGCAGCGTAGGAGGAACCAGACAAGAGACCCAGTACTTC. Amino acids: CASSVGGTRQETQYF. The chain links TRBV9 to TRBJ2-5, with D hard to call. There are 15 residues in the CDR3. The V end lost 0 bases, the J end lost 2 bases, and 11 bases lay between the germline ends. Germline V lookup: CDR1 SGDLS, CDR2 YYNGEE.

V usage is TRBV3-1 (or the pseudogene TRBV3-2) and J usage is TRBJ1-4, with 7 bases lining up with TRBD1. CDR3 size: 16 residues. Germline V gives CDR1 LGHDT, CDR2 YNNKEL (reference sequence). With V trimmed by 3 bases and J by 6 bases, 10 bases remained unmatched. CDR3 region: CASSQVLGGGHEKLFF. The CDR3 DNA follows: TGTGCCAGCAGCCAGGTCCTAGGGGGCGGTCATGAAAAACTGTTTTTT.

The V gene is TRBV7-8, the J gene TRBJ1-5; D ambiguous. The length of the CDR3 is 18 residues. Germline values: CDR1 SGHVS, CDR2 FQNEAQ. With 5 bases removed from V and 0 bases from J, the gap between germline ends came to 20 bases. The CDR3 region is CASSSWSPESYSNQPQHF. Here the CDR3 DNA reads TGTGCCAGCAGCAGTTGGTCCCCAGAAAGTTATAGCAATCAGCCCCAGCATTTT.

This chain uses TRBV30 with TRBJ2-1; TRBD1 agrees at 8 bases. There are 15 residues in the CDR3. CDR1 GTSNPN and CDR2 SVGIG come from the germline V gene (reference sequence). V lost 6 bases to trimming and J lost 4 bases; unmatched junction nucleotides: 11. In DNA, the CDR3 is TGTGCCTGTAAGTTCCCGGGACAGGATTACAATGAGCAGTTCTTC. It codes for CACKFPGQDYNEQFF. Together with reference TRBV30 and TRBJ2-1, the CDR3 gives the full variable domain: SQTIHQWPATLVQPVGSPLSLECTVEGTSNPNLYWYRQAAGRGLQLLFYSVGIGQISSEVPQNLSASRPQDRQFILSSKKLLLSDSGFYLCACKFPGQDYNEQFFGPGTRLTVL.

The J gene is TRBJ2-1, the V gene TRBV10-3, with 8 bases that match TRBD2. Germline loops: CDR1 ENHRY, CDR2 SYGVKD. CDR3 length: 13 residues. J lost 7 bases, V lost 6 bases, and 5 bases had no gene match. The CDR3 DNA reads as TGTGCCATCAGCGGGGGGGACGGAAATGAGCAGTTCTTC. It specifies CAISGGDGNEQFF.

This clone was seen more than once but under ten times. J is TRBJ1-1 and V is TRBV7-9; D may be TRBD1 (6 bases). Germline V gene lookup returns CDR1 SEHNR and CDR2 FQNEAQ (reference sequence). This CDR3 has 17 amino acids. Deletions cut 3 bases from V and 1 base from J, with 18 bases between. The CDR3 DNA sequence: TGTGCCAGCAGCTTCCAATTACAGGGCAACAGGAACACTGAAGCTTTCTTT. It encodes CASSFQLQGNRNTEAFF.

The chain recombines TRBV7-2 with TRBJ2-7, with 13 bases identical to TRBD2. V shed 1 base, J shed 7 bases, and the junction held 4 bases outside the gene matches. Germline CDR1 SGHTA, CDR2 FQGNSA. The length of the CDR3 is 15 residues. The CDR3 spells CASSLGGLAGREQYF. For the CDR3, the DNA is TGTGCCAGCAGCTTAGGGGGACTAGCGGGACGAGAGCAGTACTTC.

The rearrangement joins TRBV5-5 to TRBJ2-4, with TRBD2 identical over 7 bases. This CDR3 is built from 16 residues. Per germline, CDR1 SGHKS and CDR2 YYEKEE (reference sequence). V was clipped by 4 bases and J by 0 bases; unmatched bases: 7. CDR3 nucleotide sequence: TGTGCCAGCAGCCCCCTCTGGGGGGGAGCCAAAAACATTCAGTACTTC. It codes for CASSPLWGGAKNIQYF.

The V call is TRBV7-2, the J call TRBJ2-1, with 14 bases aligning to TRBD2. V lost 5 bases to trimming and J lost 2 bases; unmatched junction nucleotides: 2. The germline V gene has CDR1 SGHTA and CDR2 FQGNSA. The CDR3 has 16 amino acids. The CDR3 loop reads CASSRTSGGTYNEQFF. In DNA form, the CDR3 reads TGTGCCAGCAGCCGGACTAGCGGGGGGACCTACAATGAGCAGTTCTTC.

V usage is TRBV7-8 and J usage is TRBJ2-1; perhaps TRBD2 as D (5 bases). There are 11 residues in the CDR3. V dropped 5 bases and J dropped 13 bases, with 12 bases sitting between them. Germline V gives CDR1 SGHVS, CDR2 FQNEAQ. In DNA form, the CDR3 reads TGTGCCAGCAGCCCACGCCTAGCCCAGTTCTTC. Translation: CASSPRLAQFF. The full variable domain, with the rest looked up from reference TRBV7-8 and TRBJ2-1, is GAGVSQSPRYKVAKRGQDVALRCDPISGHVSLFWYQQALGQGPEFLTYFQNEAQLDKSGLPSDRFFAERPEGSVSTLKIQRTQQEDSAVYLCASSPRLAQFFGPGTRLTVL.

The chain is built from TRBV6-4 and TRBJ2-5, with 9 bases aligning to TRBD1. The CDR3 contains 19 residues. CDR1 is MRHNA and CDR2 is SNTAGT in the germline V gene. The V segment lost 0 bases and the J segment 2 bases; nucleotides outside the gene matches: 13. CDR3 bases: TGTGCCAGCAGTGACTCTGGGGACAGGGCTCAAAGGGGGCAAGAGACCCAGTACTTC. This gives the protein CASSDSGDRAQRGQETQYF.

This clone was recorded only once. V usage is TRBV24-1 and J usage is TRBJ1-2; 7 bases align to TRBD1. Per germline, CDR1 KGHDR and CDR2 SFDVKD. V shed 4 bases and J 4 bases; nucleotides not matched to a gene: 8. The length of the CDR3 is 15 residues. The CDR3 protein is CATSESTGPSYGYTF. In DNA, the CDR3 is TGTGCCACCAGTGAGTCGACAGGGCCCTCCTATGGCTACACCTTC.

The chain uses TRBV2 and TRBJ1-2; TRBD1 matches 9 bases. Unmatched junction bases numbered 5, after V lost 6 bases and J lost 0 bases. The CDR3 has 15 amino acids. Germline-derived CDR1 and CDR2 are SNHLY and FYNNEI. This CDR3 is CASSPDRGSNYGYTF. CDR3 bases: TGTGCCAGCAGCCCAGACAGGGGGTCTAACTATGGCTACACCTTC. Full variable domain (missing parts from reference TRBV2 and TRBJ1-2): EPEVTQTPSHQVTQMGQEVILRCVPISNHLYFYWYRQILGQKVEFLVSFYNNEISEKSEIFDDQFSVERPDGSNFTLKIRSTKLEDSAMYFCASSPDRGSNYGYTFGSGTRLTVV.